The rows below give T cell receptor beta chains drawn from one sample of a study of T cell responses to AZD1222 COVID-19 vaccine. Libraries were prepared by immunoSEQ multiplex PCR; TCRdb keeps only in-frame clonotypes and omits some of them. The data contain over 150,000 clones, 85% to 90% of them singletons. Sequenced material: peripheral blood, taken 28 days after the second AZD1222 dose. The source of these receptors is an adult who received the AZD1222 COVID-19 vaccine. Both conserved end residues are part of each CDR3. The D gene is left open where the match is weak. Size tells how often a clone was seen (once, few, many) or the class of an expanded clone, and some rows leave it out.

length,D,size,V,J,DNA,CDR3
15,TRBD1,NA,TRBV6-1,TRBJ1-6,TGTGCCAGCAGTTTGCGAGGACAGGGGGGATCACCCCTCCACTTT,CASSLRGQGGSPLHF
14,NA,NA,TRBV19,TRBJ2-3,TGTGCCAGTAGTATAGTCGCCACTACAGATACGCAGTATTTT,CASSIVATTDTQYF
15,NA,NA,TRBV5-1,TRBJ1-1,TGCGCCAGCAGCTTGAAGTGGGGGCGGGACACTGAAGCTTTCTTT,CASSLKWGRDTEAFF
14,NA,NA,TRBV3-1/TRBV3-2,TRBJ2-2,TGTGCCAGCAGCCAAGGCAGCCGTCCCGGGGAGCTGTTTTTT,CASSQGSRPGELFF
14,NA,NA,TRBV3-1/TRBV3-2,TRBJ1-1,TGTGCCAGCAGCCCCGTTCTTAGGAACACTGAAGCTTTCTTT,CASSPVLRNTEAFF
13,NA,NA,TRBV9,TRBJ2-1,TGTGCCAGCAGCGTATTACCCAACAATGAGCAGTTCTTC,CASSVLPNNEQFF
12,NA,NA,TRBV21-1,TRBJ2-7,TGTGCCAACGGGACAGGGGACTACGAGCAGTACTTC,CANGTGDYEQYF
13,NA,NA,TRBV27,TRBJ1-2,TGTGCCAGCAAGCCAGGGACCTCATCTGGCTACACCTTC,CASKPGTSSGYTF
16,NA,NA,TRBV9,TRBJ2-3,TGTGCCAGCAGCGTATCGGGGATTAGTAGCACAGATACGCAGTATTTT,CASSVSGISSTDTQYF
13,NA,once,TRBV7-2,TRBJ2-3,TGTGCCACCTCGGGACCAAACACAGATACGCAGTATTTT,CATSGPNTDTQYF
15,NA,NA,TRBV29-1,TRBJ2-1,TGCAGCGTTGAAAAGAGAGGACTAAACTACAATGAGCAGTTCTTC,CSVEKRGLNYNEQFF
15,TRBD1,NA,TRBV5-8,TRBJ1-1,TGTGCCAGCAGCTTGGACAGGGGAAGGGGCACTGAAGCTTTCTTT,CASSLDRGRGTEAFF
14,TRBD1,NA,TRBV27,TRBJ1-5,TGTGCCAGCAGTTGGGGACAGGGCGATCAGCCCCAGCATTTT,CASSWGQGDQPQHF
14,NA,NA,TRBV30,TRBJ1-1,TGTGCCTGGAGTAAAAGACCCCCGAACACTGAAGCTTTCTTT,CAWSKRPPNTEAFF
14,NA,few,TRBV29-1,TRBJ1-2,TGCAGCGCTTTCGGACCCCGCTGGATGCAGGGCTACACCTTC,CSAFGPRWMQGYTF
14,TRBD1,NA,TRBV7-9,TRBJ1-5,TGTGCCAGCAGCTGGGGGACAGGTGGTCAGCCCCAGCATTTT,CASSWGTGGQPQHF
13,NA,NA,TRBV10-3,TRBJ2-7,TGTGCCATCACCTCGGGGCAGCCCTACGAGCAGTACTTC,CAITSGQPYEQYF
14,NA,NA,TRBV10-3,TRBJ2-5,TGTGCCATCAACGACGGGGCTCCACAAGAGACCCAGTACTTC,CAINDGAPQETQYF
14,NA,NA,TRBV18,TRBJ2-1,TGTGCCAGCTCACTGATAGGACAGTACAATGAGCAGTTCTTC,CASSLIGQYNEQFF
13,TRBD1,NA,TRBV18,TRBJ1-1,TGTGCCAGCTCACCCGGGACAGGCGCTGAAGCTTTCTTT,CASSPGTGAEAFF
14,NA,NA,TRBV28,TRBJ1-2,TGTGCCAGCAGGCAAAACGGACAGTTTAATGGCTACACCTTC,CASRQNGQFNGYTF
14,TRBD2,NA,TRBV29-1,TRBJ2-3,TGCAGCGTTGAAGTCCGCGGGGGGCTCGATACGCAGTATTTT,CSVEVRGGLDTQYF
14,NA,NA,TRBV6-5,TRBJ1-3,TGTGCCAGCAGTCAGGGATCTTCTGGAAACACCATATATTTT,CASSQGSSGNTIYF
13,NA,NA,TRBV9,TRBJ1-3,TGTGCCAGCAGCTCACAGCAGGGAAACACCATATATTTT,CASSSQQGNTIYF
14,NA,NA,TRBV5-6,TRBJ2-5,TGTGCCAGCAGCTTGGTTAGTGTTCAAGAGACCCAGTACTTC,CASSLVSVQETQYF
16,TRBD1,NA,TRBV19,TRBJ2-2,TGTGCCAGTAGTCGAGGACAGGGGGCGGGCACCGGGGAGCTGTTTTTT,CASSRGQGAGTGELFF
16,NA,NA,TRBV19,TRBJ2-5,TGTGCCAGTAGTATAGTAGGGCAGGGTCAGAGAGAGACCCAGTACTTC,CASSIVGQGQRETQYF
14,NA,few,TRBV28,TRBJ1-1,TGTGCCAGCAGTTCGTTAGACCAGAACACTGAAGCTTTCTTT,CASSSLDQNTEAFF
16,NA,NA,TRBV24-1,TRBJ2-3,TGTGCCACCAGTGAGCCCGGGACACCTAGCACAGATACGCAGTATTTT,CATSEPGTPSTDTQYF
15,NA,once,TRBV4-2,TRBJ1-6,TGTGCCAGCAGCCAAGAATACAGGGTTAATTCACCCCTCCACTTT,CASSQEYRVNSPLHF
15,TRBD2,NA,TRBV5-4,TRBJ2-1,TGTGCCAGCAGCCATAGCGGGGGGGCCATCAATGAGCAGTTCTTC,CASSHSGGAINEQFF
18,TRBD1,NA,TRBV24-1,TRBJ2-1,TGTGCCACCAGTGACGTATCAGTTGGGACAGGGGGTTACAATGAGCAGTTCTTC,CATSDVSVGTGGYNEQFF
16,NA,NA,TRBV7-2,TRBJ1-6,TGTGCCAGCAGCTTAGCAGGGGGCTCCTATAATTCACCCCTCCACTTT,CASSLAGGSYNSPLHF
12,NA,NA,TRBV12-3/TRBV12-4,TRBJ2-7,TGTGCCAGCAGTTTTTTGCCCTACGAGCAGTACTTC,CASSFLPYEQYF
17,TRBD1,NA,TRBV4-1,TRBJ1-2,TGCGCCAGCAGTTTTCGGGACAGGGGCCTTACTAACTATGGCTACACCTTC,CASSFRDRGLTNYGYTF
13,NA,NA,TRBV7-8,TRBJ1-1,TGTGCCAGCAGCCGCACAGGGAACACTGAAGCTTTCTTT,CASSRTGNTEAFF
19,TRBD2,NA,TRBV19,TRBJ2-7,TGTGCCAGTAGTCCCTCCGGGAGCGGGGGGTTAACCTCCCCCCACGAGCAGTACTTC,CASSPSGSGGLTSPHEQYF
13,NA,once,TRBV6-5,TRBJ1-4,TGTGCCAGCAGTACTCGAAGGGGGGAAAAACTGTTTTTT,CASSTRRGEKLFF
16,NA,NA,TRBV7-2,TRBJ1-1,TGTGCCAGCAGCTTTAGTCATTCCAGGGGCAACACTGAAGCTTTCTTT,CASSFSHSRGNTEAFF
15,NA,NA,TRBV6-5,TRBJ2-7,TGTGCCAGCAGTTCTCACTCGGGGGAGTCCGGCGAGCAGTACTTC,CASSSHSGESGEQYF
14,NA,NA,TRBV9,TRBJ1-6,TGTGCCAGCAGCGTAGGGGACGAAAATTCACCCCTCCACTTT,CASSVGDENSPLHF
15,TRBD1,NA,TRBV5-4,TRBJ2-1,TGTGCCAGCAGCTTGGCTCGGGACAGGTACAATGAGCAGTTCTTC,CASSLARDRYNEQFF
14,TRBD1,NA,TRBV28,TRBJ1-2,TGTGCCGGGGGCCCGGGACAGGGATTATATGGCTACACCTTC,CAGGPGQGLYGYTF
14,NA,NA,TRBV5-1,TRBJ2-7,TGCGCCAGCAGCTTCCTGGACGAGTCCTACGAGCAGTACTTC,CASSFLDESYEQYF
16,TRBD1,NA,TRBV7-2,TRBJ2-7,TGTGCCAGCAGCTTAACGGCTAAGACAGGGTCCTACGAGCAGTACTTC,CASSLTAKTGSYEQYF
17,NA,NA,TRBV27,TRBJ1-1,TGTGCCAGCAGTTTATCGACTTGGGGACTTGTTTCCACTGAAGCTTTCTTT,CASSLSTWGLVSTEAFF
14,TRBD1,NA,TRBV28,TRBJ1-1,TGTGCCAGCAGTCCAGGGGGGGGAGGGACTGAAGCTTTCTTT,CASSPGGGGTEAFF
16,TRBD1,NA,TRBV7-2,TRBJ1-2,TGTGCCAGCAGCTTAGCCCCCGGGACAGGGTCTTATGGCTACACCTTC,CASSLAPGTGSYGYTF
13,NA,NA,TRBV5-5,TRBJ1-2,TGTGCCAGCAGCTTGGACCCCCGGGGCGGCTACACCTTC,CASSLDPRGGYTF
14,NA,NA,TRBV19,TRBJ2-3,TGTGCCAGTAGTATCGCGGGTGGCACAGATACGCAGTATTTT,CASSIAGGTDTQYF
14,NA,NA,TRBV5-6,TRBJ1-4,TGTGCCAGCAGCTTGGCCGGATTCAGAGAAAAACTGTTTTTT,CASSLAGFREKLFF
14,TRBD1,once,TRBV5-6,TRBJ1-5,TGTGCCAGCAGCTTGGGCAGGGGGACCCAGCCCCAGCATTTT,CASSLGRGTQPQHF
14,TRBD2,NA,TRBV19,TRBJ2-7,TGTGCCAGTAGTGACCGGGGAGGGTACTACGAGCAGTACTTC,CASSDRGGYYEQYF
15,NA,NA,TRBV6-4,TRBJ1-5,TGTGCCAGCAGTGACTCGCGGAGGAGCAATCAGCCCCAGCATTTT,CASSDSRRSNQPQHF
13,TRBD2,NA,TRBV11-3,TRBJ2-1,TGTGCCAGCAGCTTGCAGCGGGGGGCTGAGCAGTTCTTC,CASSLQRGAEQFF
12,NA,once,TRBV3-1/TRBV3-2,TRBJ2-7,TGTGCCAGCAGCCCGGACAGTTTCGCGCAGTACTTC,CASSPDSFAQYF
13,NA,NA,TRBV7-2,TRBJ1-5,TGTGCCAGCAGCTTAGGAAGGAATCAGCCCCAGCATTTT,CASSLGRNQPQHF